These T cell receptor beta chains were read from a single sample in a study of shared clonotypes between healthy human individuals. TCRdb's copy holds only in-frame clones and misses some; the assay was immunoSEQ multiplex PCR. Among hundreds of thousands of clones listed, approximately 96% were seen once. The sample comprised naive CD8+ T cells sorted from blood. The receptors shown here come from a young woman in good health. The CDR3 runs from the conserved cysteine through the conserved F or W. The D gene is left open where the match is weak. Clone size is not always given. Where it is, it says once, few, many or a class for expanded clones.

CDR3 protein | CDR3 DNA | D gene | V gene | clone size | J gene
CASSHRQDSYEQYF | TGTGCCAGCAGTCACAGACAGGACTCCTACGAGCAGTACTTC | NA | TRBV7-9 | NA | TRBJ2-7
CASWQQGINEQFF | TGTGCCAGCTGGCAACAGGGGATAAATGAGCAGTTCTTC | TRBD1 | TRBV2 | NA | TRBJ2-1
CASSGGSAYEQYF | TGCGCCAGCAGCGGAGGGTCGGCCTACGAGCAGTACTTC | NA | TRBV7-9 | NA | TRBJ2-7
CSVVNGGPYEQYF | TGCAGCGTTGTAAACGGGGGACCCTACGAGCAGTACTTC | NA | TRBV29-1 | NA | TRBJ2-7
CASSIDASDRAMSTDTQYF | TGTGCCAGTAGTATAGACGCTTCGGACAGGGCCATGAGCACAGATACGCAGTATTTT | TRBD1 | TRBV19 | NA | TRBJ2-3
CAWTGQLGEQYF | TGTGCCTGGACAGGTCAGCTTGGTGAGCAGTACTTC | NA | TRBV30 | NA | TRBJ2-7
CATSEYGNQPQHF | TGTGCCACCAGTGAATATGGCAATCAGCCCCAGCATTTT | NA | TRBV15 | NA | TRBJ1-5
CASSLTRTGPHGIGNTIYF | TGCGCCAGCAGCCTCACTCGGACAGGGCCCCACGGGATCGGAAACACCATATATTTT | TRBD1 | TRBV4-1 | once | TRBJ1-3
CASSLSAGGDPNQPQHF | TGTGCCAGCAGCTTGTCGGCAGGGGGCGACCCGAATCAGCCCCAGCATTTT | TRBD1 | TRBV11-2 | NA | TRBJ1-5
CASSGYTESNYGYTF | TGTGCCAGCAGTGGGTATACGGAGTCTAACTATGGCTACACCTTC | NA | TRBV28 | NA | TRBJ1-2
CASSAGGGPDTEAFF | TGTGCCAGTAGTGCAGGGGGGGGGCCGGACACTGAAGCTTTCTTT | TRBD1 | TRBV19 | NA | TRBJ1-1
CASSPPWTSGSVKDTQYF | TGCGCCAGCAGCCCTCCATGGACTAGCGGGAGTGTAAAAGATACGCAGTATTTT | TRBD2 | TRBV4-1 | NA | TRBJ2-3